The 20 T cell receptor beta chains given below trace back to one sample, sequenced in a study of T cell repertoires in cytomegalovirus infection. TCRdb re-analysed the reads in MiXCR, keeping a single row per CDR3 protein. The sample shows about 300,000 distinct CDR3 sequences, around 9.1% of them seen only once. Sequencing was performed on PBMCs. The source of these receptors is a human donor in good health (CMV status not recorded). Some clones in this sample may be carry-over from other donors' samples.

This clonotype was seen at least ten times. The rearrangement uses TRBV28 and TRBJ2-1; perhaps TRBD2 as D (6 bases). V was shortened by 4 bases and J by 9 bases, with 16 bases between the two germline ends. The CDR3 consists of 14 residues. Germline loops: CDR1 MDHEN, CDR2 SYDVKM. DNA for the CDR3: TGTGCCAGCAGTTCACCCGGGGGAAGTGGTGAGCAGTTCTTC. Amino acids: CASSSPGGSGEQFF.

V usage is TRBV6-6 and J usage is TRBJ2-7; 12 bases are shared with TRBD1. With V trimmed by 5 bases and J by 2 bases, 4 bases remained unmatched. CDR3 length equals 15 residues. Germline values: CDR1 MNHNY, CDR2 SVGAGI (reference sequence). CDR3 protein: CASSTGTGGTYEQYF. CDR3 nucleotide sequence: TGTGCCAGCAGTACCGGGACAGGGGGCACCTACGAGCAGTACTTC.

This clonotype was seen many times. This chain connects TRBV5-5 to TRBJ2-5; 11 bases fit TRBD1. J gave up 4 bases and V 3 bases, and 8 bases lay outside the gene matches. The CDR3 consists of 16 residues. Germline CDR1 SGHKS, CDR2 YYEKEE (reference sequence). The CDR3 here is CASSSRRDRGIETQYF. The CDR3, as DNA: TGTGCCAGCAGCTCCAGAAGGGACAGGGGGATAGAGACCCAGTACTTC.

This clonotype was recorded at least ten times. The chain employs TRBV12-3 or TRBV12-4 and TRBJ1-1, with D unclear. The CDR3 extends over 13 amino acids. The V end was cut by 6 bases, the J end by 0 bases, with 8 bases between. This CDR3 is CASSYRVNTEAFF. The CDR3 DNA reads TGTGCCAGCAGCTACAGAGTGAACACTGAAGCTTTCTTT.

This clonotype showed up just a few times. This chain links TRBV12-3 or TRBV12-4 with TRBJ2-6; no clear D. Between the trimmed V and J ends, which lost 4 bases and 3 bases, there was a span of 7 bases. The CDR3 is made up of 14 amino acids. CDR3 amino acids: CASSSRDGANVLTF. The CDR3 DNA reads as TGTGCCAGCAGTTCCCGTGATGGGGCCAACGTCCTGACTTTC.

At least ten counts were recorded for this clonotype. The gene calls are TRBV7-2 and TRBJ1-5; weak D call: TRBD1 (6 bases). The germline V gene encodes CDR1 SGHTA and CDR2 FQGNSA. V dropped 1 base and J dropped 7 bases, with 17 bases sitting between them. The CDR3 extends over 16 amino acids. The CDR3 sequence is CASSLVSGQTKQPQHF. The CDR3 bases are TGTGCCAGCAGCTTAGTTTCCGGACAGACAAAGCAGCCCCAGCATTTT.

V gene TRBV12-3 or TRBV12-4 combines with J gene TRBJ2-1; D remains unclear. The CDR3 covers 15 residues. The germline V and J ends were trimmed by 1 base and 3 bases, with 10 bases remaining between them. The CDR3 is CASSLGPQSYNEQFF. The CDR3, as DNA: TGTGCCAGCAGTTTAGGTCCCCAGAGCTACAATGAGCAGTTCTTC.

Only a few counts were recorded for this clonotype. V is TRBV29-1 and J is TRBJ1-1, with TRBD1 as a possible D gene (5 bases). This CDR3 comprises 14 residues. Germline V gives CDR1 SQVTM, CDR2 ANQGSEA. With 3 bases removed from V and 5 bases from J, the gap between germline ends came to 16 bases. CDR3 DNA sequence: TGCAGCGTTGAGGCTCAGGGAGTAAAGACTGAAGCTTTCTTT. This sequence encodes CSVEAQGVKTEAFF.

There are many counts of this clonotype. This chain links TRBV6-1 with TRBJ2-1, with 8 bases identical to TRBD2. The CDR3 covers 14 residues. CDR1 and CDR2 (germline): MNHNS, SASEGT. The junction had 11 bases not matched to a gene; V was cut back by 8 bases and J by 8 bases. The CDR3 is CASSPRGGGDEQFF. The CDR3 DNA reads TGTGCCAGCTCCCCCCGGGGGGGGGGGGATGAGCAGTTCTTC.

This clonotype was observed at least ten times. The genes are TRBV6-1 and TRBJ1-5; 10 bases agree with TRBD1. Per the germline V gene, CDR1 is MNHNS and CDR2 is SASEGT. This CDR3 is 16 amino acids long. Losses at the gene ends were 7 bases for V and 3 bases for J; bases not matched to a gene: 9. The CDR3, as DNA: TGTGCCAGCACCCTCGGACAGGGGGGCTTCAATCAGCCCCAGCATTTT. It translates to CASTLGQGGFNQPQHF.

The sample holds many counts of this clonotype. The chain has TRBV5-1 and TRBJ2-7, with a possible D match to TRBD1 (6 bases). The CDR3 is made up of 13 amino acids. Looked up from germline, CDR1 is SGHRS and CDR2 is YFSETQ. The V and J ends lost 4 bases and 1 base respectively, with 9 bases between them. The CDR3 region has the DNA TGCGCCAGCAGCCCCGGACAGTCCTACGAGCAGTACTTC. This translates into CASSPGQSYEQYF.

This clonotype was observed at least ten times. The chain combines TRBV6-6 with TRBJ1-5, with D perhaps TRBD1 (5 bases). CDR1 and CDR2 from the germline V gene are MNHNY and SVGAGI (reference sequence). V shed 0 bases and J shed 0 bases, with 12 bases lying between them. The CDR3 runs to 17 residues. DNA of the CDR3: TGTGCCAGCAGTTACTCGGCCGACAGCTATAGCAATCAGCCCCAGCATTTT. Translating it yields CASSYSADSYSNQPQHF.

Of note for this clonotype: With a much larger clone just one base away, this may be a read error. The genes are TRBV11-2 and TRBJ2-5, with a possible D match to TRBD2 (7 bases). V lost 5 bases and J 1 base, leaving 14 bases between the germline ends. The CDR3 loop spans 15 amino acids. CDR1 is SGHAT, CDR2 FQNNGV, per germline. The chain's CDR3 is CASSMGAGAQETQYF. The CDR3 DNA is TGTGCCAGCAGCATGGGGGCGGGGGCCCAAGAGACCCAGTACTTC.

Many counts were recorded for this clonotype. The chain couples TRBV4-1 to TRBJ2-2; 8 bases are a match to TRBD2. The CDR3 runs to 18 residues. In germline, CDR1 is MGHRA, CDR2 YSYEKL. With V trimmed by 4 bases and J by 2 bases, 12 bases remained unmatched. CDR3 in amino acids: CASSRRTPGGDNTGELFF. Here the CDR3 DNA reads TGCGCCAGCAGCCGCCGAACGCCGGGGGGGGATAACACCGGGGAGCTGTTTTTT.

There are many counts of this clonotype. The rearrangement links TRBV20-1 to TRBJ1-4; the D gene is possibly TRBD1 (5 bases). CDR1 and CDR2 (germline): DFQATT, SNEGSKA (reference sequence). V shed 2 bases and J shed 8 bases, with 15 bases lying between them. This CDR3 is built from 14 residues. CDR3 DNA sequence: TGCAGTGCTAGAAGGCCCCTCAAGGGGGAAAAACTGTTTTTT. This translates into CSARRPLKGEKLFF.

This clonotype was picked up many times. The chain links TRBV11-3 to TRBJ2-2, with D perhaps matching TRBD2 (6 bases). The ends were cut back, 2 bases at V and 9 bases at J, with 16 bases in the middle. The V gene's germline CDR1 is SGHNT and CDR2 YENEEA. The CDR3 sequence is 15 residues long. Written as DNA, the CDR3 is TGTGCCAGCAGCTTATCGGGGGACCTTGTCAGGGAGCTGTTTTTT. Residues: CASSLSGDLVRELFF.

This clonotype has at least ten counts. The chain carries TRBV6-1 and TRBJ2-5; TRBD1 might be the D (5 bases). The V end lost 5 bases, the J end lost 3 bases, and 13 bases lay between the germline ends. The CDR3 totals 14 residues. CDR1 is MNHNS and CDR2 is SASEGT in the germline V gene. The CDR3 nucleotides read TGTGCCAGCAGTCCGCGGACACATAAAGAGACCCAGTACTTC. Its translation is CASSPRTHKETQYF.

This clonotype was counted many times. The chain recombines TRBV7-8 with TRBJ1-1; the match to TRBD1 covers 7 bases. The V and J ends lost 5 bases and 0 bases, in that order; junction bases with no gene match: 6. The CDR3 is made up of 15 amino acids. Looked up from germline, CDR1 is SGHVS and CDR2 is FQNEAQ. The CDR3 sequence: CASSSATGMNTEAFF. The CDR3 coding sequence is TGTGCCAGCAGCAGCGCGACAGGGATGAACACTGAAGCTTTCTTT.

In this sample, this clonotype turned up many times. The chain employs TRBV5-4 and TRBJ2-4; possibly TRBD2 for D (9 bases). The V gene's germline CDR1 is SGHNT and CDR2 YYREEE (reference sequence). The CDR3 spans 13 residues. The germline V and J ends were trimmed by 7 bases and 9 bases, with 17 bases remaining between them. CDR3 nucleotide sequence: TGTGCCAGCCAGGGGGCGGGGGGGGCCATTCAGTACTTC. Its translation: CASQGAGGAIQYF.

Ten or more counts support this clonotype. The CDR3 DNA reads as TGTGCCAGCAGTTCCGACAGGCCCGGGGGCACAGATACGCAGTATTTT. Amino acids: CASSSDRPGGTDTQYF. The J gene is TRBJ2-3, the V gene TRBV6-2 or TRBV6-3; D might be TRBD1 (6 bases). The CDR3 sequence is 16 residues long. CDR1 is MNHEY, CDR2 SVGEGT, per germline. The ends were cut back, 4 bases at V and 1 base at J, with 15 bases in the middle.